This note documents a single T cell receptor beta chain sequence. This sample stems from a study of CD8 T cells in Susac syndrome. Sequencing of TCR beta, carried out with a high-throughput approach, was applied to CD8+ and CD4+ T cells from the blood. Trimming left V 2 bases short and J 5 bases short, with 18 bases between. The CDR3 runs 16 residues. Per germline, CDR1 SGHTA and CDR2 FQGTGA. About 0.45 to 1 ug RNA was reverse transcribed with random hexamers. TCRdb reprocessed the immunoSEQ multiplex PCR reads via MiXCR and lists one record per CDR3 protein. The sample lists more than 150,000 distinct CDR3 sequences; about 95% were seen once.

This sequence joins TRBV7-3 and TRBJ2-5; possibly TRBD2 for D (6 bases). The sequenced sample consisted of CD4+ T cells from PBMCs. The sequence was obtained from a human donor with Susac syndrome. This CDR3 reads CASSLGSAGEVETQYF. The CDR3 DNA follows: TGTGCCAGCAGCTTAGGGTCGGCCGGGGAGGTCGAGACCCAGTACTTC.